The clone carrying this T cell receptor beta chain was observed a handful of times. The table came from immunoSEQ multiplex PCR; TCRdb's copy has only in-frame clones and leaves some out. The sample lists about 75,000 clones, approximately 89% occurring once. Deletions cut 2 bases from V and 7 bases from J, with 18 bases between. The CDR3 sequence is 16 residues long. Germline lookup yields CDR1 MDHEN and CDR2 SYDVKM. This sample is drawn from a study of technical replicates of blood from a handful of donors. V gene TRBV28 combines with J gene TRBJ2-1; D possibly corresponds to TRBD2 (5 bases). Sequencing used PBMCs. The source is a human donor in good health. Some clones in this sample may be carry-over from other donors' samples. In DNA form, the CDR3 reads TGTGCCAGCAGTTTACCGACGGGGAAATCGGGTAATGAGCAGTTCTTC. Protein product: CASSLPTGKSGNEQFF.